This TCR beta chain stems from a study of response to subunit inactivated influenza vaccine. Study-wide results and limits: The study's authors posited that every seasonal influenza vaccination enlists few new T cells.

The CDR3 totals 16 residues. Germline V CDR1 and CDR2: SGHVS, FQNEAQ. The junction had 11 bases not matched to a gene; V was cut back by 5 bases and J by 4 bases. A remark on this clonotype: Its antigen is undetermined.

TCRdb recomputed calls from the RT-PCR reads with MiXCR, one row per CDR3 protein. The repertoire includes under 800,000 distinct CDR3 sequences, more than 11% of them detected once, and 5.5% to 7% sits in the top ten. The sequencing here drew on PBMCs from blood, taken roughly 15 days before vaccination. The receptor was isolated from a man aged 45 to 65 who received an inactivated influenza vaccine. V gene TRBV7-8 combines with J gene TRBJ2-3; 8 bases align to TRBD2. CDR3 DNA: TGTGCCAGCAGCAGTAACAGCGGGAGCGGGGCAGATACGCAGTATTTT. Translation gives CASSSNSGSGADTQYF.